Each of the 10 T cell receptor beta chains below was sequenced from the same sample in a study of PD-1 blockade in mismatch repair-deficient tumors. Only in-frame clones appear in the TCRdb table, and some are missing; sequencing was by immunoSEQ multiplex PCR. The sample lists tens of thousands of clones, roughly 80% occurring once. Sequenced here: PBMCs, sampled before pembrolizumab treatment. These receptors came from an adult with mismatch repair-deficient cancer.

The rearrangement uses TRBV19 and TRBJ2-1, with D tentatively TRBD2 (7 bases). Trimming took off 2 bases at V and 9 bases at J, with 23 bases between the two ends. The germline V gene encodes CDR1 LNHDA and CDR2 SQIVND (reference sequence). The CDR3 runs to 17 residues. The CDR3 loop is CASSIRLVDPRGGEQFF. The CDR3 DNA reads as TGTGCCAGTAGTATAAGGCTTGTGGATCCTAGGGGGGGTGAGCAGTTCTTC.

The chain carries TRBV6-5 and TRBJ2-2, with TRBD2 identical over 7 bases. The germline gives CDR1 MNHEY, CDR2 SVGAGI. The CDR3 consists of 14 residues. Losses at the gene ends were 6 bases for V and 7 bases for J; bases not matched to a gene: 8. In DNA, the CDR3 is TGTGCCAGCAGACTCACGTTAGCGGGCGGGGAGCTGTTTTTT. Protein: CASRLTLAGGELFF.

CDR3 DNA: TGTGCCAGCAGGCCGGTGCTCTTTTCACCCCTCCACTTT. Translating it yields CASRPVLFSPLHF. The genes are TRBV6-6 and TRBJ1-6, with no clear D. Germline V gives CDR1 MNHNY, CDR2 SVGAGI (reference sequence). Trimming left V 6 bases short and J 9 bases short, with 12 bases between. This CDR3 is built from 13 residues.

The chain has TRBV6-6 and TRBJ1-1; D gene uncertain. CDR1 and CDR2 (germline): MNHNY, SVGAGI (reference sequence). The V end was cut by 2 bases, the J end by 1 base, with 8 bases between. This CDR3 spans 14 amino acids. The chain's CDR3 is CASSYVGGNTEAFF. The CDR3 DNA reads as TGTGCCAGCAGTTACGTGGGAGGGAACACTGAAGCTTTCTTT.

The chain combines TRBV5-1 with TRBJ2-1, with D tentatively TRBD1 (7 bases). CDR1 and CDR2 (germline): SGHRS, YFSETQ. The CDR3 is 15 amino acids. Trimming took 4 bases from V and 5 from J, leaving 16 bases between them. The CDR3 loop is CASSPQGGVNNEQFF. In DNA form, the CDR3 reads TGCGCCAGCAGCCCCCAGGGGGGAGTAAACAATGAGCAGTTCTTC.

The chain is built from TRBV28 and TRBJ1-1; no reliable D call. CDR3 size: 14 residues. The germline gives CDR1 MDHEN, CDR2 SYDVKM. Between the trimmed V and J ends, which lost 1 base and 3 bases, there was a span of 9 bases. CDR3 residues: CASSLSPRYTEAFF. In DNA, the CDR3 is TGTGCCAGCAGTTTATCCCCCCGGTACACTGAAGCTTTCTTT.

This clone has only a few counts. This chain joins TRBV7-6 and TRBJ2-7; no firm D call. V lost 4 bases and J lost 0, with 4 bases in between. The CDR3 spans 12 residues. Germline CDR1 SGHVS, CDR2 FNYEAQ. The CDR3 protein is CASSYSSYEQYF. The CDR3, as DNA: TGTGCCAGCAGCTATAGCTCCTACGAGCAGTACTTC.

The gene calls are TRBV28 and TRBJ2-7; possibly TRBD1 for D (6 bases). The V gene's germline CDR1 is MDHEN and CDR2 SYDVKM. This CDR3 has 12 amino acids. With 6 bases removed from V and 6 bases from J, the gap between germline ends came to 12 bases. The CDR3 bases are TGTGCCAGCAGATCCACAGGGTTCGAGCAGTACTTC. It is translated as CASRSTGFEQYF.

This chain's CDR3 is CASSVDRNYGYTF. The CDR3 nucleotides read TGTGCCAGCAGCGTTGACAGGAACTATGGCTACACCTTC. The chain links TRBV7-3 to TRBJ1-2, with D perhaps TRBD1 (6 bases). Germline V gene lookup returns CDR1 SGHTA and CDR2 FQGTGA. The CDR3 length is 13 residues. Deletions cut 5 bases from V and 2 bases from J, with 9 bases between.

The chain combines TRBV7-2 with TRBJ1-3; D is unclear. The CDR3 length is 12 residues. V lost 1 base, J lost 7 bases, and 5 bases lay in between. The germline V gene has CDR1 SGHTA and CDR2 FQGNSA. The CDR3 DNA follows: TGTGCCAGCAGCTTAGTCGAGAACACCATATATTTT. Residues: CASSLVENTIYF.